The 30 T cell receptor beta chains below were found in one sample sequenced in a study of siplizumab effects on memory and regulatory T cells. Measured with immunoSEQ multiplex PCR; TCRdb has only the in-frame clones, and not every one. The sample includes 70,000 to 90,000 clones, about 87% of them seen just once. Input material: CD4+ T cells sorted from blood. These TCRs come from a human donor in good health.

J is TRBJ2-5 and V is TRBV7-2; D is unresolved. The germline V and J ends were trimmed by 4 bases and 11 bases, with 14 bases remaining between them. The germline gives CDR1 SGHTA, CDR2 FQGNSA. This CDR3 has 12 residues. CDR3 in amino acids: CASSSGPSAQYF. The CDR3 region has the DNA TGTGCCAGCAGCTCCGGACCTTCTGCACAGTACTTC.

The chain carries TRBV6-6 and TRBJ1-5, with 10 bases fitting TRBD1. Trimming cost V 6 bases and J 5 bases; bases outside gene matches: 7. This CDR3 has 15 residues. Germline lookup yields CDR1 MNHNY and CDR2 SVGAGI (reference sequence). The CDR3 coding sequence is TGTGCCAGCAGGTCCGACAGGGGGCCACATCAGCCCCAGCATTTT. It encodes CASRSDRGPHQPQHF.

V usage is TRBV7-2 and J usage is TRBJ2-7; weak D call: TRBD2 (5 bases). The germline V gene encodes CDR1 SGHTA and CDR2 FQGNSA. The CDR3 length is 17 residues. V lost 5 bases and J 6 bases, leaving 26 bases between the germline ends. CDR3: CASSGYGLLTRSAEQYF. In DNA, the CDR3 is TGTGCCAGCAGCGGGTACGGTTTGCTCACTAGGAGCGCCGAGCAGTACTTC.

The CDR3 loop is CASSLSGRGYEQYF. The CDR3 coding sequence is TGTGCCAGCAGTTTAAGCGGGAGGGGATACGAGCAGTACTTC. The rearrangement joins TRBV6-5 to TRBJ2-7, with 10 positions matching TRBD2. This CDR3 contains 14 residues. Trimming cost V 4 bases and J 4 bases; bases outside gene matches: 4. Germline values: CDR1 MNHEY, CDR2 SVGAGI.

The chain employs TRBV5-8 and TRBJ2-7; D gene uncertain. Trimming took 4 bases from V and 3 from J, leaving 5 bases between them. The CDR3 extends over 11 amino acids. In germline, CDR1 is SGHTS, CDR2 YDEGEE. CDR3 amino acids: CASSVDYEQYF. The CDR3 DNA is TGTGCCAGCAGCGTAGACTACGAGCAGTACTTC.

V is TRBV6-6 and J is TRBJ1-1; 7 bases align to TRBD1. Germline trimming cut 6 bases from V and 6 bases from J; bases unmatched to any gene: 7. CDR3 length: 13 residues. The germline V gene encodes CDR1 MNHNY and CDR2 SVGAGI (reference sequence). The CDR3 is CASREQGGPEAFF. The DNA of the CDR3 is TGTGCCAGCAGAGAGCAGGGGGGGCCTGAAGCTTTCTTT.

This clone has only a few counts. V usage is TRBV19 and J usage is TRBJ1-1, with a possible D match to TRBD1 (5 bases). V dropped 3 bases and J dropped 11 bases, with 16 bases sitting between them. The CDR3 extends over 13 amino acids. Germline CDR1 LNHDA, CDR2 SQIVND (reference sequence). CDR3 in DNA: TGTGCCAGTAGTATGGGGGGACGATTCGAGGCTTTCTTT. Its protein is CASSMGGRFEAFF.

The chain has TRBV18 and TRBJ1-5; no definite D call. The CDR3 runs to 15 residues. Germline CDR1 KGHSH, CDR2 LQKENI. V was pared by 1 base and J by 0 bases, with 7 bases between. This CDR3 is CASSPRPNSNQPQHF. CDR3 nucleotide sequence: TGTGCCAGCTCACCACGACCTAATAGCAATCAGCCCCAGCATTTT.

This clone was recorded only once. The chain is built from TRBV18 and TRBJ1-4; D possibly corresponds to TRBD1 (6 bases). Germline-derived CDR1 and CDR2 are KGHSH and LQKENI. V was pared by 3 bases and J by 7 bases, with 18 bases between. The CDR3 sequence is 16 residues long. The DNA of the CDR3 is TGTGCCAGCTCACCCGATGACGTTGGGGGCTCTGAAAAACTGTTTTTT. It specifies CASSPDDVGGSEKLFF.

CDR3 protein: CAWSVGSSGGNYGYTF. For the CDR3, the DNA is TGTGCCTGGAGTGTCGGGTCCTCGGGAGGGAACTATGGCTACACCTTC. V usage is TRBV30 and J usage is TRBJ1-2; unclear D gene. The CDR3 has 16 amino acids. Germline V gene lookup returns CDR1 GTSNPN and CDR2 SVGIG (reference sequence). The V end was cut by 0 bases, the J end by 2 bases, with 16 bases between.

Concerning this clone: The conserved phenylalanine or tryptophan normally closing the CDR3 is absent here, so this likely arose from a read error. V is TRBV5-6 and J is TRBJ2-7; D unresolved. The CDR3 has 15 amino acids. The germline V gene encodes CDR1 SGHDT and CDR2 YYEEEE. The V and J ends lost 0 bases and 3 bases respectively, with 13 bases between them. CDR3 region: CASSLGGPSFYEQYL. The CDR3 DNA reads TGTGCCAGCAGCTTGGGCGGTCCATCCTTCTACGAGCAGTACCTC.

V usage is TRBV11-3 and J usage is TRBJ2-1; D is undetermined. The CDR3 has 15 residues. Germline V lookup: CDR1 SGHNT, CDR2 YENEEA. V lost 3 bases and J 3 bases, leaving 12 bases between the germline ends. The CDR3 region has the DNA TGTGCCAGCAGCTTTCAACTATCGGGCTACAATGAGCAGTTCTTC. Amino acids: CASSFQLSGYNEQFF.

This rearrangement joins TRBV30 to TRBJ2-2; D uncertain. The CDR3 has 13 amino acids. From germline, CDR1 is GTSNPN and CDR2 SVGIG (reference sequence). Trimming cost V 0 bases and J 7 bases, with 9 bases left between them. CDR3 protein: CAWSVSWIGELFF. The CDR3 nucleotides are TGTGCCTGGAGTGTAAGTTGGATCGGGGAGCTGTTTTTT. Full variable domain (outside the CDR3, taken from reference TRBV30 and TRBJ2-2): SQTIHQWPATLVQPVGSPLSLECTVEGTSNPNLYWYRQAAGRGLQLLFYSVGIGQISSEVPQNLSASRPQDRQFILSSKKLLLSDSGFYLCAWSVSWIGELFFGEGSRLTVL.

J is TRBJ2-5 and V is TRBV5-1, with a weak D call TRBD1 (7 bases). Trimming left V 6 bases short and J 5 bases short, with 20 bases between. This CDR3 spans 15 amino acids. Germline V lookup: CDR1 SGHRS, CDR2 YFSETQ. The CDR3, as DNA: TGCGCCAGCACCAACCCCAAGACAGGGAGGGAGACCCAGTACTTC. It is translated as CASTNPKTGRETQYF. The full variable domain, in which reference TRBV5-1 and TRBJ2-5 provide the parts outside the CDR3, is KAGVTQTPRYLIKTRGQQVTLSCSPISGHRSVSWYQQTPGQGLQFLFEYFSETQRNKGNFPGRFSGRQFSNSRSEMNVSTLELGDSALYLCASTNPKTGRETQYFGPGTRLLVL.

The V call is TRBV9, the J call TRBJ2-1, with 9 bases that match TRBD1. V gave up 1 base and J gave up 4 bases; unmatched junction bases: 12. From germline, CDR1 is SGDLS and CDR2 YYNGEE. The CDR3 runs 18 residues. CDR3 nucleotides: TGTGCCAGCAGCGTACTAGAGGGACAGGGTAGAGCTTACAATGAGCAGTTCTTC. Translating gives CASSVLEGQGRAYNEQFF.

The chain recombines TRBV18 with TRBJ1-1; 11 nucleotides match TRBD1. The germline gives CDR1 KGHSH, CDR2 LQKENI. V shed 4 bases, J shed 0 bases, and the junction held 1 base outside the gene matches. The CDR3 sequence is 15 residues long. The CDR3 sequence is CASSRTGGVNTEAFF. DNA of the CDR3: TGTGCCAGCTCACGGACAGGGGGCGTGAACACTGAAGCTTTCTTT.

The V call is TRBV6-1, the J call TRBJ1-4, with TRBD1 matching 7 bases. The CDR3 sequence is 14 residues long. Germline-derived CDR1 and CDR2 are MNHNS and SASEGT. Germline trimming cut 7 bases from V and 7 bases from J; bases unmatched to any gene: 9. In DNA, the CDR3 is TGTGCCAGCACCGACAGAGGGGGCGGTGAAAAACTGTTTTTT. Its translation is CASTDRGGGEKLFF.

The rearrangement links TRBV6-1 to TRBJ1-4; D gene unclear. Trimming pared 0 bases from V and 0 bases from J, leaving 8 bases between. The CDR3 is 16 amino acids. From germline, CDR1 is MNHNS and CDR2 SASEGT. In DNA, the CDR3 is TGTGCCAGCAGTGAAGCGGTCTGGCCAACTAATGAAAAACTGTTTTTT. Its translation: CASSEAVWPTNEKLFF.

CDR3 sequence: CASSPQGTNEKLFF. The DNA of the CDR3 is TGTGCCAGCTCACCACAGGGAACTAATGAAAAACTGTTTTTT. The V gene is TRBV18, the J gene TRBJ1-4, with unresolved D. V was cut by 1 base and J by 1 base, with 4 bases left in between. Germline V CDR1 and CDR2: KGHSH, LQKENI. CDR3 size: 14 residues.

The rearrangement uses TRBV11-3 and TRBJ1-2; D unresolved. This CDR3 comprises 13 residues. Between the trimmed V and J ends, which lost 5 bases and 4 bases, there was a span of 11 bases. CDR1 SGHNT and CDR2 YENEEA come from the germline V gene. DNA of the CDR3: TGTGCCAGCAGCCATGGCTTACTCTATGGCTACACCTTC. Encoded protein: CASSHGLLYGYTF.

The chain links TRBV5-6 to TRBJ1-1; 7 bases are a match to TRBD1. The CDR3 totals 13 residues. The germline gives CDR1 SGHDT, CDR2 YYEEEE. Losses at the gene ends were 0 bases for V and 10 bases for J; bases not matched to a gene: 6. The CDR3 DNA reads TGTGCCAGCAGCTTGGGCTTCGGGGACAGAGCTTTCTTT. Translating gives CASSLGFGDRAFF.

V gene TRBV6-4 combines with J gene TRBJ2-1; TRBD2 matches at 11 bases. Germline CDR1 reads MRHNA; CDR2 reads SNTAGT. Germline trimming cut 4 bases from V and 2 bases from J; bases unmatched to any gene: 4. This CDR3 spans 16 amino acids. CDR3 region: CASSGDSGRAYNEQFF. Written as DNA, the CDR3 is TGTGCCAGCAGTGGAGATAGCGGGAGGGCCTACAATGAGCAGTTCTTC.

The CDR3 DNA follows: TGCGCCAGCAGCTTGGTTACGGGAGGGCCGCGGAATGAGCAGTTCTTC. It translates to CASSLVTGGPRNEQFF. The V and J genes are TRBV5-1 and TRBJ2-1; 8 bases map to TRBD2. The CDR3 length is 16 residues. With 0 bases clipped from V and 7 bases from J, the junction kept 9 bases outside the gene matches. Germline CDR1 and CDR2: SGHRS and YFSETQ.

The V gene is TRBV19, the J gene TRBJ2-1, with D tentatively TRBD2 (6 bases). V shed 1 base and J shed 4 bases, with 14 bases lying between them. Germline V lookup: CDR1 LNHDA, CDR2 SQIVND (reference sequence). CDR3 length: 16 residues. The CDR3 loop is CASSIVGGGPYNEQFF. For the CDR3, the DNA is TGTGCCAGTAGTATAGTTGGGGGAGGACCTTACAATGAGCAGTTCTTC. The variable domain in full, completed from reference TRBV19 and TRBJ2-1, reads DGGITQSPKYLFRKEGQNVTLSCEQNLNHDAMYWYRQDPGQGLRLIYYSQIVNDFQKGDIAEGYSVSREKKESFPLTVTSAQKNPTAFYLCASSIVGGGPYNEQFFGPGTRLTVL.

The V call is TRBV5-1, the J call TRBJ1-5; possible D gene TRBD1, 5 bases. The ends were cut back, 0 bases at V and 5 bases at J, with 9 bases in the middle. Germline V lookup: CDR1 SGHRS, CDR2 YFSETQ. The CDR3 is made up of 14 amino acids. The DNA of the CDR3 is TGCGCCAGCAGCTTGGGAGGCAGGGATCAGCCCCAGCATTTT. Translating gives CASSLGGRDQPQHF.

The rearrangement links TRBV19 to TRBJ2-4; perhaps TRBD2 as D (5 bases). Germline CDR1 and CDR2: LNHDA and SQIVND (reference sequence). V lost 1 base to trimming and J lost 0 bases, with 13 bases between them. The CDR3 totals 17 residues. This chain's CDR3 is CASSIVGAALAKNIQYF. Here the CDR3 DNA reads TGTGCCAGTAGTATAGTGGGAGCGGCCCTAGCCAAAAACATTCAGTACTTC.

The chain joins TRBV5-4 to TRBJ2-6; unclear D gene. This CDR3 is built from 16 residues. The V and J ends lost 5 bases and 0 bases respectively, with 12 bases between them. Germline CDR1 and CDR2: SGHNT and YYREEE (reference sequence). CDR3 loop: CASRRVLSSGANVLTF. The CDR3 coding sequence is TGTGCCAGCAGACGGGTCCTCAGCTCTGGGGCCAACGTCCTGACTTTC.

The chain has TRBV27 and TRBJ2-7; a possible D gene is TRBD2 (6 bases). Trimming removed 3 bases at V and 5 bases at J, with 14 bases between. The CDR3 runs 14 residues. Germline assignment: CDR1 MNHEY and CDR2 SMNVEV (reference sequence). CDR3 residues: CASSFGGGSDEQYF. Written as DNA, the CDR3 is TGTGCCAGCAGTTTTGGCGGAGGGAGCGACGAGCAGTACTTC.

CDR3 DNA: TGTGCCAGCAGCGTTGAGAACACCGGGGAGCTGTTTTTT. As protein: CASSVENTGELFF. The genes are TRBV6-4 and TRBJ2-2, with D unclear. The CDR3 runs to 13 residues. Germline CDR1 MRHNA, CDR2 SNTAGT. Trimming took 6 bases from V and 1 from J, leaving 6 bases between them.

V and J are TRBV25-1 and TRBJ2-7; tentative D call: TRBD2 (5 bases). V dropped 2 bases and J dropped 4 bases, with 18 bases sitting between them. CDR1 is MGHDK and CDR2 is SYGVNS in the germline V gene. This CDR3 is built from 16 residues. CDR3 amino acids: CASSETRGPRGYEQYF. CDR3 nucleotides: TGTGCCAGCAGTGAAACCCGGGGTCCCCGAGGGTACGAGCAGTACTTC.